These T cell receptor beta chains were read from a single sample in a study of blood T cell repertoires in COVID-19. Profiling relied on immunoSEQ multiplex PCR, and the TCRdb table lists in-frame clones only, not all of them. The sample shows more than 300,000 clones, over 75% of them seen only once. The sample was peripheral blood. Receptors originate from a woman younger than 45 with COVID-19, enrolled during active disease. Each CDR3 is given with its conserved first and last residue. Each record gives: CDR3 DNA, CDR3 protein, D gene, V gene, clone size, J gene. The D gene is left open where the match is weak. The listing skips clone size in some rows; elsewhere it reads once, few, many or a size class.

CDR3nt: TGTGCCAGCAGCTTAGATTTACGTAGTGAGCAGTTCTTC
CDR3aa: CASSLDLRSEQFF
d_gene: .
v_gene: TRBV7-9
abundance: once
j_gene: TRBJ2-1

CDR3nt: TGTGCCAGCAGTCTGGGGACAGGCGCCACCGGGGAGCTGTTTTTT
CDR3aa: CASSLGTGATGELFF
d_gene: TRBD1
v_gene: TRBV6-5
abundance: .
j_gene: TRBJ2-2

CDR3nt: TGTGCCAGTAGTCCCGGACTAGCGGGACTTTCCTACGAGCAGTACTTC
CDR3aa: CASSPGLAGLSYEQYF
d_gene: TRBD2
v_gene: TRBV19
abundance: .
j_gene: TRBJ2-7

CDR3nt: TGTGCCTGGAGTATGGGGACAGGATATGGCTACACCTTC
CDR3aa: CAWSMGTGYGYTF
d_gene: TRBD1
v_gene: TRBV30
abundance: .
j_gene: TRBJ1-2

CDR3nt: TGTGCCAGCAGTGACCCCGGAACTAGCGGGAGCAATGAGCAGTTCTTC
CDR3aa: CASSDPGTSGSNEQFF
d_gene: TRBD2
v_gene: TRBV6-1
abundance: .
j_gene: TRBJ2-1

CDR3nt: TGCGCCAGCAGCGATGAACAGGGGGTCCAGCCCCAGCATTTT
CDR3aa: CASSDEQGVQPQHF
d_gene: TRBD1
v_gene: TRBV5-1
abundance: few
j_gene: TRBJ1-5

CDR3nt: TGTGCCAGCAGCCTAGACAGGGGGCTAGGGGAGACCCAGTACTTC
CDR3aa: CASSLDRGLGETQYF
d_gene: TRBD1
v_gene: TRBV5-6
abundance: .
j_gene: TRBJ2-5

CDR3nt: TGTGCCAGCAGTATCCAGGGAGGAGGCTCCTACAATGAGCAGTTCTTC
CDR3aa: CASSIQGGGSYNEQFF
d_gene: .
v_gene: TRBV27
abundance: .
j_gene: TRBJ2-1

CDR3nt: TGTGCCAGCAGTTTTCAGCGTACTAGCACAGATACGCAGTATTTT
CDR3aa: CASSFQRTSTDTQYF
d_gene: .
v_gene: TRBV28
abundance: .
j_gene: TRBJ2-3

CDR3nt: TGCGCCAGCAGTGACCTTGGGACAGGGAACTACGAGCAGTACTTC
CDR3aa: CASSDLGTGNYEQYF
d_gene: TRBD1
v_gene: TRBV10-1
abundance: .
j_gene: TRBJ2-7

CDR3nt: TGTGCCAGCAGCTTGGAGCTAGCGGGGATTAAAAACATTCAGTACTTC
CDR3aa: CASSLELAGIKNIQYF
d_gene: TRBD2
v_gene: TRBV5-4
abundance: .
j_gene: TRBJ2-4

CDR3nt: TGTGCCATCAGCGAACAGGGGGAAACAAGAAACATTCAGTACTTC
CDR3aa: CAISEQGETRNIQYF
d_gene: TRBD1
v_gene: TRBV10-3
abundance: .
j_gene: TRBJ2-4

CDR3nt: TGTGCCAGCAGTACGCCCCGGACAGGAATTAACAATGAGCAGTTCTTC
CDR3aa: CASSTPRTGINNEQFF
d_gene: TRBD1
v_gene: TRBV6-2/TRBV6-3
abundance: .
j_gene: TRBJ2-1

CDR3nt: TGTGCCAGCAGCTTAGATCCTGGTAGCCCAGATACGCAGTATTTT
CDR3aa: CASSLDPGSPDTQYF
d_gene: .
v_gene: TRBV11-2
abundance: .
j_gene: TRBJ2-3

CDR3nt: TGTGCCAGCTCCGAGGGGGCTAACTATGGCTACACCTTC
CDR3aa: CASSEGANYGYTF
d_gene: .
v_gene: TRBV18
abundance: .
j_gene: TRBJ1-2

CDR3nt: TGTGCCAGCACCCGGCAGCGGTCCTCCTACGAGCAGTACTTC
CDR3aa: CASTRQRSSYEQYF
d_gene: .
v_gene: TRBV2
abundance: few
j_gene: TRBJ2-7

CDR3nt: TGTGCCAGCAGCCCAGCGCGGTCCAGGGTTCTCTCCTACAATGAGCAGTTCTTC
CDR3aa: CASSPARSRVLSYNEQFF
d_gene: .
v_gene: TRBV11-2
abundance: .
j_gene: TRBJ2-1

CDR3nt: TGTGCCAGCAGTGCGAGCGGCTACGAGCAGTACTTC
CDR3aa: CASSASGYEQYF
d_gene: .
v_gene: TRBV27
abundance: .
j_gene: TRBJ2-7

CDR3nt: TGTGCCAGCACCGGACTAGAACAAAGCACAGATACGCAGTATTTT
CDR3aa: CASTGLEQSTDTQYF
d_gene: TRBD2
v_gene: TRBV28
abundance: once
j_gene: TRBJ2-3

CDR3nt: TGTGCCAGCAGCCCCGAGGACAGGGGAAGGATCGGGGAGCTGTTTTTT
CDR3aa: CASSPEDRGRIGELFF
d_gene: TRBD1
v_gene: TRBV9
abundance: .
j_gene: TRBJ2-2

CDR3nt: TGTGCCAGCAGTTCTAGCGGGTTTTCCTACAATGAGCAGTTCTTC
CDR3aa: CASSSSGFSYNEQFF
d_gene: TRBD2
v_gene: TRBV27
abundance: .
j_gene: TRBJ2-1

CDR3nt: TGCGCCAGCAGCCAAGGACAGAACTACGAGCAGTACTTC
CDR3aa: CASSQGQNYEQYF
d_gene: .
v_gene: TRBV4-1
abundance: .
j_gene: TRBJ2-7

CDR3nt: TGTGCCAGCAGTCCTCGCGGCGGGAGAGGCTACGAGCAGTACTTC
CDR3aa: CASSPRGGRGYEQYF
d_gene: TRBD2
v_gene: TRBV28
abundance: .
j_gene: TRBJ2-7

CDR3nt: TGTGCCAGCAGTTTTTGGGGCCGCTTGGGCACTGAAGCTTTCTTT
CDR3aa: CASSFWGRLGTEAFF
d_gene: .
v_gene: TRBV28
abundance: .
j_gene: TRBJ1-1

CDR3nt: TGTGCCAGTAGTATACGCGTCGGCACAGATACGCAGTATTTT
CDR3aa: CASSIRVGTDTQYF
d_gene: .
v_gene: TRBV19
abundance: once
j_gene: TRBJ2-3

CDR3nt: TGTGCCAATGGTGCAGGGTCGCCCGGGGAGCTGTTTTTT
CDR3aa: CANGAGSPGELFF
d_gene: .
v_gene: TRBV7-9
abundance: once
j_gene: TRBJ2-2

CDR3nt: TGCGCCAGCAGCCAAGATCAGGTGGCAGGGAGGGTAACCCAGTACTTC
CDR3aa: CASSQDQVAGRVTQYF
d_gene: TRBD2
v_gene: TRBV4-1
abundance: .
j_gene: TRBJ2-5

CDR3nt: TGTGCCAGCTCACCGGGGGACAGAGGAGAAAAACTGTTTTTT
CDR3aa: CASSPGDRGEKLFF
d_gene: TRBD1
v_gene: TRBV18
abundance: once
j_gene: TRBJ1-4

CDR3nt: TGTGCCAGTATCCGATCCCACACTTTGGGCACATATACGCAGTATTTT
CDR3aa: CASIRSHTLGTYTQYF
d_gene: .
v_gene: TRBV19
abundance: .
j_gene: TRBJ2-3

CDR3nt: TGTGCCAGCAGTCTCGGGACAGGGGACGAGCAGTACTTC
CDR3aa: CASSLGTGDEQYF
d_gene: TRBD1
v_gene: TRBV5-5
abundance: .
j_gene: TRBJ2-7

CDR3nt: TGTGCCAGCAGTGGAAGCCGGGACAGATTCTCCAATGAGCAGTTCTTC
CDR3aa: CASSGSRDRFSNEQFF
d_gene: TRBD1
v_gene: TRBV2
abundance: .
j_gene: TRBJ2-1

CDR3nt: TGTGCCAGCAGCTTTCTGGGGACTAGTTCGACCGGGGAGCTGTTTTTT
CDR3aa: CASSFLGTSSTGELFF
d_gene: TRBD2
v_gene: TRBV7-3
abundance: .
j_gene: TRBJ2-2

CDR3nt: TGTGCCAGCGTACCGGGACATGAAGCTTTCTTT
CDR3aa: CASVPGHEAFF
d_gene: .
v_gene: TRBV2
abundance: .
j_gene: TRBJ1-1

CDR3nt: TGTGCCAGTAGTATTACAGGGGGGTATTTCGATGAAGCTTTCTTT
CDR3aa: CASSITGGYFDEAFF
d_gene: TRBD1
v_gene: TRBV19
abundance: once
j_gene: TRBJ1-1

CDR3nt: TGTGCCAGCAGCAGACAGGGTGCGAACTCTGGAAACACCATATATTTT
CDR3aa: CASSRQGANSGNTIYF
d_gene: TRBD1
v_gene: TRBV9
abundance: .
j_gene: TRBJ1-3

CDR3nt: TGCGCCAGCAGCGTACTAGCGGGAGCCCCTGAGCAGTTCTTC
CDR3aa: CASSVLAGAPEQFF
d_gene: TRBD2
v_gene: TRBV10-2
abundance: .
j_gene: TRBJ2-1

CDR3nt: TGTGCCAACAGGCGGCGGGAGTGGGGGGGAGATACGCAGTATTTT
CDR3aa: CANRRREWGGDTQYF
d_gene: TRBD2
v_gene: TRBV3-1/TRBV3-2
abundance: .
j_gene: TRBJ2-3

CDR3nt: TGCGCCAGCAGCCCGGAGGGGAGGGATGAAAAACTGTTTTTT
CDR3aa: CASSPEGRDEKLFF
d_gene: .
v_gene: TRBV4-3
abundance: .
j_gene: TRBJ1-4

CDR3nt: TGCGCCAGCAGCTCGGGACAGGGAAGGGGGATGAACACTGAAGCTTTCTTT
CDR3aa: CASSSGQGRGMNTEAFF
d_gene: TRBD1
v_gene: TRBV5-1
abundance: .
j_gene: TRBJ1-1

CDR3nt: TGTGCAAGTCGTCCCGGGACAGGGACCCTTGCTGCTAATGAAAAACTGTTTTTT
CDR3aa: CASRPGTGTLAANEKLFF
d_gene: .
v_gene: TRBV12-2
abundance: few
j_gene: TRBJ1-4

CDR3nt: TGTGCCAGCAGCCCCACTCGGGCCAGGGAGGGTTATGGCTACACCTTC
CDR3aa: CASSPTRAREGYGYTF
d_gene: .
v_gene: TRBV4-2
abundance: few
j_gene: TRBJ1-2

CDR3nt: TGTGCCAGCAGCGTAGCTTCCAGGCCTAACACTGAAGCTTTCTTT
CDR3aa: CASSVASRPNTEAFF
d_gene: .
v_gene: TRBV9
abundance: .
j_gene: TRBJ1-1

CDR3nt: TGTGCCAGCAGCTTCACAGGGCCAACCTATGGCTACACCTTC
CDR3aa: CASSFTGPTYGYTF
d_gene: .
v_gene: TRBV5-6
abundance: .
j_gene: TRBJ1-2

CDR3nt: TGTGCCTGGAGTGTACTAGTGGCAGATACGCAGTATTTT
CDR3aa: CAWSVLVADTQYF
d_gene: .
v_gene: TRBV30
abundance: .
j_gene: TRBJ2-3